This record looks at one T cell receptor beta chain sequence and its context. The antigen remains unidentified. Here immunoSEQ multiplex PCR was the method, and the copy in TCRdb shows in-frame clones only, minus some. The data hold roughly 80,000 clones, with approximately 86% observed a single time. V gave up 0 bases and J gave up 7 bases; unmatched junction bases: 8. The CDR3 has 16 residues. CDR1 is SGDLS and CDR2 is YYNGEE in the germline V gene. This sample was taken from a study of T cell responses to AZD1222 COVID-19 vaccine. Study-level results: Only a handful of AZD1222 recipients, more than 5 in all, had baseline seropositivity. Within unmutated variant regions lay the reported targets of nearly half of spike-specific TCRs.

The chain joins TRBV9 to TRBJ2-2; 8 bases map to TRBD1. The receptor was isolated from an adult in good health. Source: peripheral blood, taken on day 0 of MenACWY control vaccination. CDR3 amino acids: CASSVARTGLSGELFF. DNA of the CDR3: TGTGCCAGCAGCGTAGCTAGGACAGGGCTCAGCGGGGAGCTGTTTTTT.